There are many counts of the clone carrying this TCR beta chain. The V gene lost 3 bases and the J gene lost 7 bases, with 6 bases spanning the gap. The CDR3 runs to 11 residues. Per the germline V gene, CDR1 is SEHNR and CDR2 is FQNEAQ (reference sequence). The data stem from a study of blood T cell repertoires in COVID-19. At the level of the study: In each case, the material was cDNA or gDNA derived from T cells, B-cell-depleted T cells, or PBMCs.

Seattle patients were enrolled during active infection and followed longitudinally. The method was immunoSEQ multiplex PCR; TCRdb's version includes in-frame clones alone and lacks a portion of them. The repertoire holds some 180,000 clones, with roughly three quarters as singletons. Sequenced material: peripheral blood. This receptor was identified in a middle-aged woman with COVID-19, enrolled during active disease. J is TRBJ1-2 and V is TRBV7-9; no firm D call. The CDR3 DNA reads TGTGCCAGCAGCTTCGGTGGTGGCTACACCTTC. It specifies CASSFGGGYTF.